The 14 T cell receptor beta chains below come from one sample, sequenced in a study of T cell responses to AZD1222 COVID-19 vaccine. The data were produced by immunoSEQ multiplex PCR, yet TCRdb's version contains in-frame clones alone and is incomplete. The sample carries 95,000 to 100,000 clones, 85% to 90% recorded once. Source: peripheral blood, taken on day 0 of AZD1222 vaccination. The receptors here all came from an adult in good health.

The chain uses TRBV4-1 and TRBJ1-4; 9 bases agree with TRBD1. The CDR3 totals 14 residues. Germline assignment: CDR1 MGHRA and CDR2 YSYEKL. V lost 6 bases to trimming and J lost 7 bases; unmatched junction nucleotides: 6. The CDR3 loop reads CASRPTGGFEKLFF. Written as DNA, the CDR3 is TGCGCCAGCAGGCCTACAGGGGGCTTTGAAAAACTGTTTTTT.

The rearrangement joins TRBV5-1 to TRBJ2-5, with D possibly TRBD1 on 6 matching bases. The CDR3 is 14 amino acids. The germline V gene encodes CDR1 SGHRS and CDR2 YFSETQ. V dropped 4 bases and J dropped 1 base, with 11 bases sitting between them. The CDR3 bases are TGCGCCAGCAGCAAGGACAGTTTCCAAGAGACCCAGTACTTC. This encodes CASSKDSFQETQYF.

This clone was observed once. The chain has TRBV4-3 and TRBJ2-1; D not certain. The V gene's germline CDR1 is LGHNA and CDR2 YSLEER. This CDR3 contains 17 residues. Deletions cut 1 base from V and 0 bases from J, with 13 bases between. The CDR3 spells CASSQGAAGYSYNEQFF. The CDR3 DNA is TGCGCCAGCAGCCAAGGGGCGGCCGGATACTCCTACAATGAGCAGTTCTTC.

This clone was observed a handful of times. V is TRBV4-2 and J is TRBJ2-7, with D perhaps TRBD1 (6 bases). Per germline, CDR1 LGHNA and CDR2 YNFKEQ. The CDR3 has 14 amino acids. The ends were cut back, 1 base at V and 3 bases at J, with 10 bases in the middle. DNA of the CDR3: TGTGCCAGCAGCCAAGGACAGGAAAACTACGAGCAGTACTTC. Encoded protein: CASSQGQENYEQYF.

The gene calls are TRBV19 and TRBJ2-3; 13 bases are a match to TRBD2. V dropped 3 bases and J dropped 4; count of bases not matched to a gene: 7. The germline CDR1 and CDR2 sequences are LNHDA and SQIVND (reference sequence). The length of the CDR3 is 17 residues. The CDR3 sequence: CASSIRRTSGGSDTQYF. The CDR3 nucleotides are TGTGCCAGTAGTATCAGGAGGACTAGCGGGGGATCAGATACGCAGTATTTT.

The V call is TRBV3-1 (or the pseudogene TRBV3-2), the J call TRBJ2-6; D is uncertain. V lost 0 bases and J 0 bases, leaving 3 bases between the germline ends. The CDR3 totals 15 residues. Germline V lookup: CDR1 LGHDT, CDR2 YNNKEL (reference sequence). The CDR3 nucleotides are TGTGCCAGCAGCCAAGACCACTCTGGGGCCAACGTCCTGACTTTC. This sequence encodes CASSQDHSGANVLTF.

The rearrangement joins TRBV6-5 to TRBJ1-1; weak D call: TRBD1 (5 bases). The CDR3 spans 13 residues. Trimming removed 6 bases at V and 0 bases at J, with 8 bases between. The germline CDR1 and CDR2 sequences are MNHEY and SVGAGI. The CDR3: CASRGHMNTEAFF. Written as DNA, the CDR3 is TGTGCCAGCAGAGGACACATGAACACTGAAGCTTTCTTT.

The chain has TRBV28 and TRBJ2-1; TRBD2 is a possible D gene (6 bases). CDR1 MDHEN and CDR2 SYDVKM come from the germline V gene. Trimming took 3 bases from V and 4 from J, leaving 13 bases between them. The CDR3 is made up of 15 amino acids. The CDR3 protein is CASSFPGAGYNEQFF. In DNA form, the CDR3 reads TGTGCCAGCAGTTTCCCGGGAGCTGGATACAATGAGCAGTTCTTC.

The V gene is TRBV5-4, the J gene TRBJ1-2; perhaps TRBD1 as D (5 bases). CDR1 is SGHNT, CDR2 YYREEE, per germline (reference sequence). This CDR3 is built from 11 residues. V was shortened by 10 bases and J by 6 bases, with 13 bases between the two germline ends. CDR3 amino acids: CAFMGPDGYTF. For the CDR3, the DNA is TGTGCCTTTATGGGGCCAGATGGCTACACCTTC.

This chain joins TRBV28 and TRBJ1-5, with D unclear. Germline V CDR1 and CDR2: MDHEN, SYDVKM. Trimming pared 7 bases from V and 1 base from J, leaving 14 bases between. The length of the CDR3 is 15 residues. The CDR3 DNA is TGTGCCAGCATCCCTTGGAAGGGAAGCAATCAGCCCCAGCATTTT. Translated: CASIPWKGSNQPQHF. Together with reference TRBV28 and TRBJ1-5, the CDR3 gives the full variable domain: DVKVTQSSRYLVKRTGEKVFLECVQDMDHENMFWYRQDPGLGLRLIYFSYDVKMKEKGDIPEGYSVSREKKERFSLILESASTNQTSMYLCASIPWKGSNQPQHFGDGTRLSIL.

The chain employs TRBV28 and TRBJ1-4; D might be TRBD1 (5 bases). With 6 bases removed from V and 8 bases from J, the gap between germline ends came to 22 bases. The germline CDR1 and CDR2 sequences are MDHEN and SYDVKM. CDR3 size: 16 residues. The CDR3 nucleotides are TGTGCCAGCAGGCCCGCCGCGGGGCGGGTATTGGAAAAACTGTTTTTT. It translates to CASRPAAGRVLEKLFF.

This chain joins TRBV6-5 and TRBJ1-3, with a weak D call TRBD1 (6 bases). The germline V and J ends were trimmed by 6 bases and 8 bases, with 20 bases remaining between them. CDR1 is MNHEY and CDR2 is SVGAGI in the germline V gene. The CDR3 runs to 15 residues. The CDR3 DNA follows: TGTGCCAGCAGCCGGATGCTTGGGGGCTATGACACCATATATTTT. Translated, it gives CASSRMLGGYDTIYF.

The chain recombines TRBV18 with TRBJ1-5; tentative D call: TRBD1 (5 bases). The CDR3 covers 15 residues. The ends were cut back, 2 bases at V and 6 bases at J, with 14 bases in the middle. Germline values: CDR1 KGHSH, CDR2 LQKENI. CDR3 protein: CASSPSQGGVQPQHF. The CDR3 region has the DNA TGTGCCAGCTCACCATCTCAGGGTGGCGTTCAGCCCCAGCATTTT.

The chain carries TRBV4-3 and TRBJ1-1; D gene unclear. Deletions cut 4 bases from V and 5 bases from J, with 11 bases between. CDR3 length equals 13 residues. Germline lookup yields CDR1 LGHNA and CDR2 YSLEER. CDR3 coding DNA: TGCGCCAGCAGCCCTGGGCCACCTACTGAAGCTTTCTTT. Amino acids: CASSPGPPTEAFF.